The rows below give T cell receptor beta chains drawn from one sample of a study of blood T cell repertoires in COVID-19. Clones were read by immunoSEQ multiplex PCR, and TCRdb kept only the in-frame ones, dropping some. The table includes roughly 380,000 clones, over 75% detected once. The sample taken for sequencing was PBMCs or T cells enriched from blood (not recorded which). The receptor set was obtained from a man in his thirties or forties who had recovered from COVID-19. CDR3s include the opening cysteine and the closing phenylalanine or tryptophan. The order of the fields is CDR3 protein, CDR3 DNA, V gene, D gene, clone size, J gene. A D gene is named only where the DNA matches it firmly. Not all rows give a size; the values are once, few, many and, for expanded clones, a class.

cdr3_aa: CASSQAARSYGYTF
cdr3_nt: TGTGCCAGCAGCCAAGCAGCACGGAGCTATGGCTACACCTTC
v_call: TRBV3-1/TRBV3-2
d_call: NA
clone_size: NA
j_call: TRBJ1-2

cdr3_aa: CASSLQGSREKLFF
cdr3_nt: TGCGCCAGCAGCCTACAGGGAAGTCGAGAAAAACTGTTTTTT
v_call: TRBV4-1
d_call: NA
clone_size: NA
j_call: TRBJ1-4

cdr3_aa: CASSPGQASYEQYF
cdr3_nt: TGTGCCAGTAGCCCGGGACAGGCAAGCTACGAGCAGTACTTC
v_call: TRBV19
d_call: TRBD1
clone_size: NA
j_call: TRBJ2-7

cdr3_aa: CASSLQGAFPNEQYF
cdr3_nt: TGTGCCAGCAGCTTACAGGGGGCGTTCCCCAACGAGCAGTACTTC
v_call: TRBV7-2
d_call: TRBD1
clone_size: NA
j_call: TRBJ2-7

cdr3_aa: CASSPPDRGRAQPQHF
cdr3_nt: TGTGCCAGCTCACCTCCGGACAGGGGCCGTGCTCAGCCCCAGCATTTT
v_call: TRBV18
d_call: TRBD1
clone_size: NA
j_call: TRBJ1-5

cdr3_aa: CASLRAIASSYNEQFF
cdr3_nt: TGTGCCAGCCTGAGAGCTATAGCGAGCTCCTACAATGAGCAGTTCTTC
v_call: TRBV2
d_call: NA
clone_size: NA
j_call: TRBJ2-1

cdr3_aa: CASSNRLAGGVNTGELFF
cdr3_nt: TGTGCCAGTAGTAACCGACTAGCGGGGGGTGTGAACACCGGGGAGCTGTTTTTT
v_call: TRBV19
d_call: TRBD2
clone_size: NA
j_call: TRBJ2-2

cdr3_aa: CASSQESRGAEAFF
cdr3_nt: TGCGCCAGCAGCCAGGAGTCCCGGGGGGCTGAAGCTTTCTTT
v_call: TRBV4-1
d_call: NA
clone_size: once
j_call: TRBJ1-1

cdr3_aa: CASSYSIGETQYF
cdr3_nt: TGTGCCAGCAGTTACTCGATCGGAGAGACCCAGTACTTC
v_call: TRBV6-5
d_call: NA
clone_size: NA
j_call: TRBJ2-5

cdr3_aa: CASSYSTENTEAFF
cdr3_nt: TGTGCCAGCAGTTATTCCACAGAGAACACTGAAGCTTTCTTT
v_call: TRBV6-5
d_call: NA
clone_size: once
j_call: TRBJ1-1

cdr3_aa: CSVEDQGGSSYNEQFF
cdr3_nt: TGCAGCGTTGAAGATCAGGGCGGGAGCTCCTACAATGAGCAGTTCTTC
v_call: TRBV29-1
d_call: TRBD2
clone_size: NA
j_call: TRBJ2-1

cdr3_aa: CASSRTSPSTDTQYF
cdr3_nt: TGCGCCAGCAGTCGGACAAGCCCTAGCACAGATACGCAGTATTTT
v_call: TRBV5-1
d_call: NA
clone_size: NA
j_call: TRBJ2-3

cdr3_aa: CASSFNLPGARKETQYF
cdr3_nt: TGTGCCAGCAGTTTTAATTTACCGGGAGCCCGAAAAGAGACCCAGTACTTC
v_call: TRBV27
d_call: NA
clone_size: NA
j_call: TRBJ2-5

cdr3_aa: CASSPTGTGGTEAFF
cdr3_nt: TGTGCCAGCAGTCCGACCGGGACAGGGGGCACTGAAGCTTTCTTT
v_call: TRBV6-5
d_call: TRBD1
clone_size: NA
j_call: TRBJ1-1